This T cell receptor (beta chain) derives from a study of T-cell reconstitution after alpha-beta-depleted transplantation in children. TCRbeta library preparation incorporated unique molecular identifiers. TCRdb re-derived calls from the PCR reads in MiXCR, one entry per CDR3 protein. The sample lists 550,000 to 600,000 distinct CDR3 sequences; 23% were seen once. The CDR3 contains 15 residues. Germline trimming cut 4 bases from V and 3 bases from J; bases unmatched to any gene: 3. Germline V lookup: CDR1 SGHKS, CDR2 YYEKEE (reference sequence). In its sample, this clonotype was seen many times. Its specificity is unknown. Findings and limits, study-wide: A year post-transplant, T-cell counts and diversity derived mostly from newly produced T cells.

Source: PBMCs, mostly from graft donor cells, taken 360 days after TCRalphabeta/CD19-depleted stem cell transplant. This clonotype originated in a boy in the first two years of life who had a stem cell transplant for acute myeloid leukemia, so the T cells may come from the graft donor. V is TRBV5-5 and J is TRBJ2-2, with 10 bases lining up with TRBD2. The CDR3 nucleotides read TGTGCCAGCAGCGCCACTAGCGGGGACACCGGGGAGCTGTTTTTT. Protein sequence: CASSATSGDTGELFF.